This entry is about one TCR beta chain. Its antigen is currently unknown. The study used a library that attached unique molecular identifiers to individual cDNA molecules. TCRdb re-called the RACE reads through MiXCR, storing one row per CDR3 protein. The table includes roughly 200,000 distinct CDR3 sequences, around 22% detected once. The entry originates in a study of human T cells and chemical hapten exposure. Study observations and caveats: Among expanded TCRs, significantly more large CDR3 similarity clusters formed than among controls. TCRs above 1 in 1000 frequency stayed constant with DPC sensitization.

The time point here: patch test 1, 2 weeks after DPC sensitization. As to treatment: therapeutic diphenylcyclopropenone sensitization with weekly scalp DPC. Sequenced here: whole blood, sampled in connection with sensitization to the hapten diphenylcyclopropenone (DPC). This clonotype was obtained from a woman aged 45-60 years with alopecia areata. Some clones in this sample may be carry-over from other donors' samples.

For the CDR3, the DNA is TGTGCCAGCAGCTTAGATAGGGGGAATCAGCCCCAGCATTTT. It codes for CASSLDRGNQPQHF. The chain carries TRBV11-2 and TRBJ1-5, with D perhaps matching TRBD1 (6 bases). The CDR3 runs 14 residues. CDR1 and CDR2 (germline): SGHAT, FQNNGV. Trimming cost V 0 bases and J 4 bases, with 7 bases left between them.